This T cell receptor beta chain originates from a study of identical twins. Concerning this clonotype: A much larger clone is a single base away; this may be a read error.

Germline CDR1 reads SQVTM; CDR2 reads ANQGSEA. V gave up 7 bases and J gave up 8 bases, with 21 bases separating them. This CDR3 has 14 residues. TCRdb itself ran the 5' RACE reads through MiXCR, one entry per CDR3 protein. This table holds roughly 1,500,000 distinct CDR3 sequences, roughly a third found once. V is TRBV29-1 and J is TRBJ2-1; TRBD1 might be the D (6 bases). This sequence originates from a newborn girl in good health. The specimen was cord blood. The CDR3 loop is CSAGLGALMYEQFF. DNA of the CDR3: TGCAGCGCCGGACTGGGGGCGCTGATGTATGAGCAGTTCTTC.